There are a few counts of the clone carrying this T cell receptor beta chain. Its antigen is not known. The sample comes from a study of blood T cells in healthy people across ages. The study, taken as a whole, reports: Donor CMV infection status was unknown, possibly confounding age-related changes in expanded clonotypes.

Trimming pared 0 bases from V and 0 bases from J, leaving 13 bases between. Germline V gene lookup returns CDR1 SGHRS and CDR2 YFSETQ. The CDR3 has 18 amino acids. It was with a sample-barcoded 5' primer and a J-beta primer mix that a second PCR of roughly 7 to 12 cycles was run. MiXCR, run by TCRdb on the 5' RACE reads, gives a single entry per CDR3 protein. The data contain about 780,000 distinct CDR3 sequences, roughly 26% of them singletons. The same sample was also studied in work on T cells of mothers and their children. That study adds: Donors comprised three healthy Caucasian mothers plus their six children.

The chain couples TRBV5-1 to TRBJ2-6, with a possible D match to TRBD1 (6 bases). This TCR came from a boy aged 5 to 17 in good health. The specimen was blood. CDR3 region: CASSLGAQGHSGANVLTF. Here the CDR3 DNA reads TGCGCCAGCAGCTTGGGGGCGCAGGGGCACTCTGGGGCCAACGTCCTGACTTTC.